This T cell receptor (beta chain) was sequenced in a study of shared clonotypes between healthy human individuals. This clone was recorded many times. Its antigen remains unidentified. Points from the study as a whole: Richness estimates generally favored naive over memory subsets.

Profiled with immunoSEQ multiplex PCR; TCRdb holds only in-frame clones, not every one. The sample carries about 1.1 million clones, 77% recorded once. The CDR3 totals 17 residues. V shed 2 bases, J shed 0 bases, and the junction held 4 bases outside the gene matches. Germline CDR1 reads SGHTS; CDR2 reads YDEGEE. This chain links TRBV5-8 with TRBJ2-1, with TRBD2 matching over 11 bases. Sequencing input: memory CD4+ T cells from PBMCs. As to subset: CD45RA-negative fraction. The receptor was derived from a man between 18 and 35 years old in good health. Some clones in this sample may be carry-over from other donors' samples. CDR3 bases: TGTGCCAGCAGCTTACTAGCGGGGGAACCCTCCTACAATGAGCAGTTCTTC. This sequence encodes CASSLLAGEPSYNEQFF. The variable domain in full, completed from reference TRBV5-8 and TRBJ2-1, reads EAGVTQSPTHLIKTRGQQATLRCSPISGHTSVYWYQQALGLGLQFLLWYDEGEERNRGNFPPRFSGRQFPNYSSELNVNALELEDSALYLCASSLLAGEPSYNEQFFGPGTRLTVL.